These 29 T cell receptor beta chains share one sample of origin, sequenced in a study of cytomegalovirus exposure and HLA in healthy donors. The data were produced by immunoSEQ multiplex PCR, yet TCRdb's version contains in-frame clones alone and is incomplete. The sample holds 50,000 or so clones, 90% to 95% seen once. Sequencing was carried out using PBMCs. These receptor sequences come from a woman aged 18-29 years in good health and CMV-seropositive.

The chain has TRBV2 and TRBJ1-1; D gene unclear. Trimming cost V 7 bases and J 0 bases, with 15 bases left between them. CDR3 size: 15 residues. Germline V gives CDR1 SNHLY, CDR2 FYNNEI. CDR3 in amino acids: CASTTEQVMNTEAFF. The CDR3 DNA reads TGTGCCAGCACCACAGAGCAAGTTATGAACACTGAAGCTTTCTTT. The complete variable domain, with remaining parts taken from reference TRBV2 and TRBJ1-1, reads EPEVTQTPSHQVTQMGQEVILRCVPISNHLYFYWYRQILGQKVEFLVSFYNNEISEKSEIFDDQFSVERPDGSNFTLKIRSTKLEDSAMYFCASTTEQVMNTEAFFGQGTRLTVV.

V gene TRBV9 combines with J gene TRBJ2-7; 8 positions agree with TRBD2. Germline CDR1 and CDR2: SGDLS and YYNGEE. J was trimmed by 3 bases and V by 0 bases; bases with no gene match: 8. The CDR3 extends over 16 amino acids. The CDR3 is CASSVEGSGANYEQYF. CDR3 in DNA: TGTGCCAGCAGCGTAGAAGGTAGCGGGGCCAACTACGAGCAGTACTTC.

The chain carries TRBV15 and TRBJ1-5; 8 bases agree with TRBD1. Losses at the gene ends were 8 bases for V and 7 bases for J; bases not matched to a gene: 13. CDR3 length: 15 amino acids. Per the germline V gene, CDR1 is LNHNV and CDR2 is YYDKDF (reference sequence). As DNA, the CDR3 is TGTGCCACCTCCGGACAGGGAGGCTCGAAACAGCCCCAGCATTTT. Encoded protein: CATSGQGGSKQPQHF.

V gene TRBV27 combines with J gene TRBJ2-7; 7 nucleotides match TRBD1. This CDR3 spans 14 amino acids. Germline V gene sequence: CDR1 MNHEY, CDR2 SMNVEV (reference sequence). The V gene end was trimmed by 3 bases and the J gene end by 2 bases; junction bases not matched to a gene: 4. The CDR3 region is CASSLVRGTYEQYF. For the CDR3, the DNA is TGTGCCAGCAGTTTGGTCAGGGGGACCTACGAGCAGTACTTC.

The genes are TRBV4-3 and TRBJ2-7; 9 bases line up with TRBD2. CDR1 is LGHNA, CDR2 YSLEER, per germline. The trim removed 0 bases at V and 0 bases at J, leaving 3 bases unmatched. CDR3 length: 16 amino acids. The CDR3 DNA is TGCGCCAGCAGCCAAGATGGCGGGAGGGACTCCTACGAGCAGTACTTC. Its protein product is CASSQDGGRDSYEQYF.

The V gene is TRBV9, the J gene TRBJ1-5; the D is unclear. With 0 bases removed from V and 0 bases from J, the gap between germline ends came to 4 bases. CDR1 and CDR2 (germline): SGDLS, YYNGEE. The CDR3 extends over 14 amino acids. The CDR3 reads CASSVGNSNQPQHF. The CDR3, as DNA: TGTGCCAGCAGCGTAGGTAATAGCAATCAGCCCCAGCATTTT.

The chain combines TRBV9 with TRBJ2-3; possible D gene TRBD2, 6 bases. The V gene's germline CDR1 is SGDLS and CDR2 YYNGEE. Trimming stripped 4 bases from V and 2 bases from J, with 11 bases between. This CDR3 region has 14 residues. CDR3 nucleotide sequence: TGTGCCAGCAGCCCTAGCGTATCCACAGATACGCAGTATTTT. Its protein is CASSPSVSTDTQYF.

This chain connects TRBV28 to TRBJ1-5; D might be TRBD1 (6 bases). The germline CDR1 and CDR2 sequences are MDHEN and SYDVKM. V lost 5 bases and J 5 bases, leaving 16 bases between the germline ends. The CDR3 runs to 15 residues. The CDR3 DNA sequence: TGTGCCAGCAGTGTAAGACAGGAAAGATATCAGCCCCAGCATTTT. This translates into CASSVRQERYQPQHF.

The rearrangement links TRBV7-9 to TRBJ2-7; tentatively, D is TRBD2 (6 bases). This CDR3 has 15 amino acids. V was cut by 3 bases and J by 5 bases, with 17 bases left in between. CDR1 and CDR2 from the germline V gene are SEHNR and FQNEAQ (reference sequence). The CDR3 spells CASSLGFTGVNEQYF. CDR3 DNA sequence: TGTGCCAGCAGCTTGGGTTTTACGGGAGTGAACGAGCAGTACTTC.

This chain uses TRBV2 with TRBJ2-7; 8 bases match TRBD1. CDR3 length: 15 residues. Germline V CDR1 and CDR2: SNHLY, FYNNEI. J lost 0 bases, V lost 6 bases, and 7 bases had no gene match. CDR3 protein: CASSLQGDSSYEQYF. The DNA for the CDR3 is TGTGCCAGCAGCCTACAGGGGGATAGCTCCTACGAGCAGTACTTC.

CDR3 in amino acids: CASSPTSGVTDTQYF. Here the CDR3 DNA reads TGTGCCAGCAGTCCTACTAGCGGAGTTACAGATACGCAGTATTTT. This rearrangement joins TRBV27 to TRBJ2-3; TRBD2 matches 8 bases. The trim removed 5 bases at V and 3 bases at J, leaving 7 bases unmatched. CDR3 size: 15 residues. Germline CDR1 MNHEY, CDR2 SMNVEV (reference sequence).

V gene TRBV6-5 combines with J gene TRBJ2-7, with 8 positions matching TRBD1. V gave up 6 bases and J gave up 4 bases; unmatched junction bases: 8. Germline-derived CDR1 and CDR2 are MNHEY and SVGAGI. This CDR3 comprises 14 residues. The CDR3 DNA reads as TGTGCCAGCAGCGGTCGTCGGGACAGGTACGAGCAGTACTTC. Translation gives CASSGRRDRYEQYF.

This rearrangement joins TRBV2 to TRBJ2-7; possible D gene TRBD1, 5 bases. Trimming removed 6 bases at V and 1 base at J, with 10 bases between. The CDR3 sequence is 13 residues long. Germline lookup yields CDR1 SNHLY and CDR2 FYNNEI. CDR3 in amino acids: CASSETVSYEQYF. As DNA, the CDR3 is TGTGCCAGCAGCGAGACAGTTTCCTACGAGCAGTACTTC.

The chain has TRBV6-4 and TRBJ2-1, with D possibly matching TRBD2 (6 bases). Germline CDR1 reads MRHNA; CDR2 reads SNTAGT. The CDR3 has 15 amino acids. The ends were cut back, 0 bases at V and 2 bases at J, with 8 bases in the middle. CDR3 nucleotide sequence: TGTGCCAGCAGTGACTCGGAGGGCCCCTACAATGAGCAGTTCTTC. This codes for CASSDSEGPYNEQFF.

This rearrangement joins TRBV7-2 to TRBJ2-3; the D gene is possibly TRBD1 (6 bases). V was clipped by 3 bases and J by 4 bases, with 11 bases between them. The CDR3 is 14 residues long. From germline, CDR1 is SGHTA and CDR2 FQGNSA. CDR3 sequence (DNA): TGTGCCAGCAGCTTGACGGCAGGGGCAGATACGCAGTATTTT. Residues: CASSLTAGADTQYF.

This chain connects TRBV7-8 to TRBJ2-3; 11 positions agree with TRBD2. CDR1 is SGHVS and CDR2 is FQNEAQ in the germline V gene. The trim removed 5 bases at V and 11 bases at J, leaving 9 bases unmatched. The CDR3 is 14 amino acids. This chain's CDR3 is CASSPGTSGPRQYF. The DNA for the CDR3 is TGTGCCAGCAGCCCTGGGACTAGCGGCCCTAGGCAGTATTTT. Based on the CDR3 plus reference TRBV7-8 and TRBJ2-3, the full variable domain is GAGVSQSPRYKVAKRGQDVALRCDPISGHVSLFWYQQALGQGPEFLTYFQNEAQLDKSGLPSDRFFAERPEGSVSTLKIQRTQQEDSAVYLCASSPGTSGPRQYFGPGTRLTVL.

The rearrangement uses TRBV7-4 and TRBJ2-3; 10 bases map to TRBD2. This CDR3 is 17 amino acids long. J lost 4 bases, V lost 4 bases, and 11 bases had no gene match. Germline CDR1 is SGHVT and CDR2 is SQSDAQ. CDR3 region: CASSYPQAGGLADTQYF. CDR3 coding DNA: TGTGCCAGCAGCTACCCTCAAGCGGGGGGGCTGGCAGATACGCAGTATTTT.

This chain connects TRBV28 to TRBJ1-2; the D is unclear. Germline V CDR1 and CDR2: MDHEN, SYDVKM. The ends were cut back, 3 bases at V and 7 bases at J, with 9 bases in the middle. The CDR3 extends over 12 amino acids. In nucleotides, the CDR3 is TGTGCCAGCAGTTTCATACACGCTGGCTACACCTTC. Translation: CASSFIHAGYTF.

V is TRBV19 and J is TRBJ1-3, with D possibly TRBD1 on 6 matching bases. The CDR3 spans 17 residues. Germline CDR1 reads LNHDA; CDR2 reads SQIVND (reference sequence). Trimming left V 7 bases short and J 0 bases short, with 19 bases between. CDR3 coding DNA: TGTGCCAGTAACCCCAGGGGACATCCACCCTCTGGAAACACCATATATTTT. It specifies CASNPRGHPPSGNTIYF. Full variable domain (outside the CDR3, taken from reference TRBV19 and TRBJ1-3): DGGITQSPKYLFRKEGQNVTLSCEQNLNHDAMYWYRQDPGQGLRLIYYSQIVNDFQKGDIAEGYSVSREKKESFPLTVTSAQKNPTAFYLCASNPRGHPPSGNTIYFGEGSWLTVV.

The chain joins TRBV20-1 to TRBJ2-7; D call uncertain. Germline CDR1 reads DFQATT; CDR2 reads SNEGSKA (reference sequence). The CDR3 totals 11 residues. The V end was cut by 6 bases, the J end by 2 bases, with 8 bases between. CDR3 DNA: TGCAGTGCCGGTCCCACCTACGAGCAGTACTTC. Its translation is CSAGPTYEQYF.

This clone was found once. The chain carries TRBV2 and TRBJ2-7; TRBD2 might be the D (5 bases). Deletions cut 2 bases from V and 0 bases from J, with 8 bases between. Germline assignment: CDR1 SNHLY and CDR2 FYNNEI. This CDR3 has 14 residues. The CDR3 DNA follows: TGTGCCAGCAGTGAAATAGGGAGCTCCTACGAGCAGTACTTC. Translated, it gives CASSEIGSSYEQYF.

On this clone: Other nucleotide sequences from this sample produce the same CDR3. J is TRBJ1-1 and V is TRBV4-1, with D uncertain. This CDR3 contains 15 residues. CDR1 and CDR2 from the germline V gene are MGHRA and YSYEKL. The V end was cut by 3 bases, the J end by 3 bases, with 14 bases between. CDR3 nucleotides: TGCGCCAGCAGCCAGGGAGGGTGGGGTGACACTGAAGCTTTCTTT. It specifies CASSQGGWGDTEAFF.

Turning to this clone: At one end, the junction sequence differs from germline, possibly due to a read error. The rearrangement links TRBV15 to TRBJ2-3; 7 nucleotides agree with TRBD2. The CDR3 consists of 16 residues. Germline CDR1 and CDR2: LNHNV and YYDKDF (reference sequence). The CDR3 here is CATGRDPGGRPKTQYF. In DNA, the CDR3 is TGTGCCACCGGCAGAGACCCGGGGGGACGCCCCAAGACGCAGTATTTT. The full variable domain, its missing parts supplied by reference TRBV15 and TRBJ2-3, is DAMVIQNPRYQVTQFGKPVTLSCSQTLNHNVMYWYQQKSSQAPKLLFHYYDKDFNNEADTPDNFQSRRPNTSFCFLDIRSPGLGDTAMYLCATGRDPGGRPKTQYFGPGTRLTVL.

The genes are TRBV19 and TRBJ2-6; 9 positions agree with TRBD1. J was trimmed by 0 bases and V by 7 bases; bases with no gene match: 7. CDR3 length: 17 residues. Germline CDR1 is LNHDA and CDR2 is SQIVND (reference sequence). The CDR3, as DNA: TGTGCCAGTACCCCGGGACAGGGTTTCTCTGGGGCCAACGTCCTGACTTTC. Protein product: CASTPGQGFSGANVLTF. Filled out from reference TRBV19 and TRBJ2-6, the complete variable domain reads DGGITQSPKYLFRKEGQNVTLSCEQNLNHDAMYWYRQDPGQGLRLIYYSQIVNDFQKGDIAEGYSVSREKKESFPLTVTSAQKNPTAFYLCASTPGQGFSGANVLTFGAGSRLTVL.

The genes are TRBV5-4 and TRBJ2-5; TRBD2 matches at 12 bases. The V segment lost 3 bases and the J segment 4 bases; nucleotides outside the gene matches: 4. The germline V gene encodes CDR1 SGHNT and CDR2 YYREEE (reference sequence). The CDR3 covers 15 residues. This CDR3 is CASSSAGLAGETQYF. For the CDR3, the DNA is TGTGCCAGCAGCTCAGCGGGACTAGCGGGAGAGACCCAGTACTTC.

The chain is built from TRBV9 and TRBJ2-2, with D maybe TRBD2 (6 bases). This CDR3 region has 13 residues. The germline CDR1 and CDR2 sequences are SGDLS and YYNGEE. Trimming left V 3 bases short and J 6 bases short, with 9 bases between. DNA of the CDR3: TGTGCCAGCAGCGGACTAGTGGCCGGGGAGCTGTTTTTT. Encoded protein: CASSGLVAGELFF.

This clone was recorded once. This chain joins TRBV10-3 and TRBJ2-1, with 8 bases that match TRBD2. From germline, CDR1 is ENHRY and CDR2 SYGVKD. The ends lost 4 bases at V and 4 bases at J; junction bases unmatched: 9. The length of the CDR3 is 16 residues. This CDR3 is CAISATLAGSYNEQFF. The CDR3 DNA sequence: TGTGCCATCAGTGCAACCCTAGCGGGTTCTTACAATGAGCAGTTCTTC.

As regards this clone: Germline and junction disagree at one end, which may indicate a read error. This chain joins TRBV7-7 and TRBJ2-1, with D possibly being TRBD2 (7 bases). The CDR3 spans 15 residues. Germline-derived CDR1 and CDR2 are SSHAT and FNYEAQ (reference sequence). The CDR3 spells CASSLGGGQDNEQFF. DNA of the CDR3: TGTGCTAGCAGCTTAGGGGGGGGCCAAGACAATGAGCAGTTCTTC.

The rearrangement uses TRBV28 and TRBJ2-5; 11 bases fit TRBD2. The V segment lost 7 bases and the J segment 2 bases; nucleotides outside the gene matches: 12. Germline V gene sequence: CDR1 MDHEN, CDR2 SYDVKM. The CDR3 length is 17 residues. The DNA for the CDR3 is TGTGCCAGCACCGAACTCCGGGGGACTAGCGGACAAGAGACCCAGTACTTC. As protein: CASTELRGTSGQETQYF. The whole variable domain, filled in from reference TRBV28 and TRBJ2-5, reads DVKVTQSSRYLVKRTGEKVFLECVQDMDHENMFWYRQDPGLGLRLIYFSYDVKMKEKGDIPEGYSVSREKKERFSLILESASTNQTSMYLCASTELRGTSGQETQYFGPGTRLLVL.